This record looks at one T cell receptor (beta chain) sequence and its context. The antigen is not known. The data belong to a study of identical twins. Study results and limitations: Zero-insertion results could be subject to partial confounding by invariant MAIT and iNKT cells.

The CDR3 runs to 16 residues. Germline values: CDR1 SGHNT, CDR2 YYREEE (reference sequence). V lost 2 bases and J lost 0; bases outside the gene matches: 4. TCRdb re-called the 5' RACE reads with MiXCR, one entry per CDR3 protein. The sample comprises 1.5 million to 2 million distinct CDR3 sequences, more than 30% of which are singletons, and about 0.27% rests with the top ten. Sequenced sample: cord blood. This receptor was identified in a newborn girl in good health. The chain couples TRBV5-4 to TRBJ1-2; 10 bases line up with TRBD1. CDR3 DNA sequence: TGTGCCAGCAGCTTTGCGGGGACAGGGGCTAACTATGGCTACACCTTC. As protein: CASSFAGTGANYGYTF.